This T cell receptor beta chain derives from a study of OX40 agonist ivuxolimab in advanced cancers. Study-wide results and caveats: The CD4+ and CD8+ T cells in the blood had expanded clonally by week 6 at 0.1 to 3.0 mg/kg. Several nonresponders also turned out to have low normalized T-cell clonal expansion.

On this clone: The target antigen is unknown.

CDR3 length equals 13 residues. V dropped 2 bases and J dropped 3; count of bases not matched to a gene: 0. Germline CDR1 and CDR2: MNHEY and SMNVEV (reference sequence). TCRdb's copy holds only in-frame clones and misses some; the assay was immunoSEQ multiplex PCR. Among fewer than 90,000 clones listed, about 90% were seen once. The source is an adult with an advanced solid tumor such as melanoma, head and neck, liver or kidney cancer. The chain carries TRBV27 and TRBJ2-7, with 8 bases lining up with TRBD2. This material consisted of CD4+ or CD8+ T cells sorted from blood, taken in a trial of the OX40 agonist ivuxolimab. This chain's CDR3 is CASSLAGGYEQYF. The CDR3, as DNA: TGTGCCAGCAGTTTAGCGGGAGGCTACGAGCAGTACTTC.